These T cell receptor beta chains were read from a single sample in a study of shared clonotypes between healthy human individuals. Clones were sequenced by immunoSEQ multiplex PCR, and TCRdb holds only the in-frame ones, with some missing. In the table there are 740,000 or so clones, about 80% of which are singletons. The sample consisted of memory CD4+ T cells sorted from blood. These receptors came from a woman under 40 in good health. Both conserved end residues are part of each CDR3. A clone size is listed for some rows: how often the clone was seen (once, few, many), or a class if it is expanded.

cdr3_aa | v_call | clone_size | j_call
CASSLDRGNYNEQFF | TRBV7-2 | - | TRBJ2-1
CASSEVGRAQTF | TRBV6-1 | - | TRBJ1-2
CASSSGLATDTQYF | TRBV5-1 | - | TRBJ2-3
CATSDRYLSYEQYF | TRBV19 | once | TRBJ2-7
CASSLGGVNTGELFF | TRBV5-1 | - | TRBJ2-2
CASSSTSGSGYEQFF | TRBV5-1 | - | TRBJ2-1
CATLRTHTGELFF | TRBV28 | - | TRBJ2-2
CASSYGRGRPYEQYF | TRBV6-5 | - | TRBJ2-7
CASSTDSSTYEQYF | TRBV7-9 | - | TRBJ2-7
CASSQDLAGLLYNEQFF | TRBV4-1 | many | TRBJ2-1
CASSPGDRTLGGYTF | TRBV18 | - | TRBJ1-2
CASSARREKGSYGYTF | TRBV18 | - | TRBJ1-2
CASSPAGGTSYEQYF | TRBV5-4 | - | TRBJ2-7
CASSLDNANYNEQFF | TRBV5-1 | few | TRBJ2-1
CASSLDGGTGGEKLFF | TRBV7-2 | - | TRBJ1-4
CSADRGYTF | TRBV29-1 | few | TRBJ1-2
CASSLEVDTQYF | TRBV5-5 | - | TRBJ2-3
CASTRRGGTGGTEAFF | TRBV11-2 | - | TRBJ1-1
CASSSVSGSTGEQYF | TRBV19 | few | TRBJ2-7
CASSPEEGTAAFF | TRBV18 | - | TRBJ1-1
CASRRRTSSKTQYF | TRBV5-6 | - | TRBJ2-5
CASSFTGLGSTDTQYF | TRBV7-3 | - | TRBJ2-3
CASSLGYRRMNTEAFF | TRBV11-2 | - | TRBJ1-1
CASSLAGGTGELFF | TRBV7-2 | many | TRBJ2-2
CASRPYREGHIDTQYF | TRBV27 | - | TRBJ2-3
CASTTGLNYGYTF | TRBV28 | - | TRBJ1-2
CASSVYRDPDTDTQYF | TRBV19 | - | TRBJ2-3
CASSALGPNYGYTF | TRBV9 | few | TRBJ1-2
CASSLGRTEMYQETQYF | TRBV5-4 | - | TRBJ2-5
CASSPEVGELFF | TRBV11-3 | - | TRBJ2-2
CASSGQPAGASEQYF | TRBV19 | few | TRBJ2-7
CASSLDRSTEAFF | TRBV28 | - | TRBJ1-1
CASSITNEKLFF | TRBV7-9 | few | TRBJ1-4
CASFEGLGGPGANVLTF | TRBV18 | few | TRBJ2-6
CTSSQEARGDTGELFF | TRBV1 | - | TRBJ2-2
CASSHPPGATNEKLFF | TRBV4-2 | - | TRBJ1-4
CASSPSTGFQPQHF | TRBV7-2 | - | TRBJ1-5
CASNTPAGELFF | TRBV28 | once | TRBJ2-2
CASQRLAGRQETQYF | TRBV7-2 | once | TRBJ2-5
CASSESPQRTYEQYF | TRBV6-1 | - | TRBJ2-7
CASSLAAGIQETQYF | TRBV5-4 | - | TRBJ2-5
CASSRGSSGNTIYF | TRBV6-5 | - | TRBJ1-3
CASSGAGGRETQYF | TRBV6-1 | - | TRBJ2-5
CASSLLALWGGEQFF | TRBV13 | - | TRBJ2-1
CASSLDSGFSSYNEQFF | TRBV5-1 | - | TRBJ2-1
CASSLRLAGKYEQYF | TRBV5-4 | few | TRBJ2-7